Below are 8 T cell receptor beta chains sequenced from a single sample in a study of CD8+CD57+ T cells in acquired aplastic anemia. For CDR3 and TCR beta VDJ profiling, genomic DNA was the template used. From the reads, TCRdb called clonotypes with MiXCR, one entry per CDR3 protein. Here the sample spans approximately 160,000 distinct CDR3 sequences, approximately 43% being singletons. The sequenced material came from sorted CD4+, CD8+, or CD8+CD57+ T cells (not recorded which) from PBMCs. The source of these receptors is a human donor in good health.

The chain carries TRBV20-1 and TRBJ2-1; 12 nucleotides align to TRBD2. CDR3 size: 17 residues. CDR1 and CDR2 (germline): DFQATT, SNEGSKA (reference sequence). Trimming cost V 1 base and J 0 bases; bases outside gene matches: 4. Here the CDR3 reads CSARVLAGGYSYNEQFF. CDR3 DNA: TGCAGTGCTAGAGTGCTAGCGGGGGGGTACTCCTACAATGAGCAGTTCTTC.

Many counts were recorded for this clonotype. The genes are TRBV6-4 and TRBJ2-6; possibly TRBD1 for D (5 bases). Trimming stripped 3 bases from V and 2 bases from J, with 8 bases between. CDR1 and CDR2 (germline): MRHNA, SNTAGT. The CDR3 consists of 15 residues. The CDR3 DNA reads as TGTGCCAGCAGTGATTTAGGGGCTGGGGCCAACGTCCTGACTTTC. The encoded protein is CASSDLGAGANVLTF.

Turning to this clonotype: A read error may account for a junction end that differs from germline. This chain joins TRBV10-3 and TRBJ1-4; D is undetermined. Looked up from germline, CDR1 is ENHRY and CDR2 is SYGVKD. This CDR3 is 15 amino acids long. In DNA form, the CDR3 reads TGTGCCATCAGCGCTTCAAGAGGGTCTGGGGAAAAACTGGTTTTT. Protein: CAISASRGSGEKLVF.

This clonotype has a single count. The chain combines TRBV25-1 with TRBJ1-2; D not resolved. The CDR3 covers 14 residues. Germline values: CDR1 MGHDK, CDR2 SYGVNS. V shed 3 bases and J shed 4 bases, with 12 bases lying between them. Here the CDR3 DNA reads TGTGCCAGCAGTGACCTGACGGAGATCTATGGCTACACCTTC. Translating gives CASSDLTEIYGYTF.

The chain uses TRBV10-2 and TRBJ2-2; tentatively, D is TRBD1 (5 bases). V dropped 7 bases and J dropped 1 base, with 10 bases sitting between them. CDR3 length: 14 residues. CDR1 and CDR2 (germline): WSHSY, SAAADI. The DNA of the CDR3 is TGCGCCAGCACGGGCCAGGGGAACACCGGGGAGCTGTTTTTT. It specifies CASTGQGNTGELFF.

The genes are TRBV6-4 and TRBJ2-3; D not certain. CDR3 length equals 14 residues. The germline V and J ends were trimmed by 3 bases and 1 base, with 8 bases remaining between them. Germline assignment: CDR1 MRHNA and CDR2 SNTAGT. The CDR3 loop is CASSEQTGTDTQYF. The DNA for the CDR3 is TGTGCCAGCAGTGAGCAAACAGGCACAGATACGCAGTATTTT.

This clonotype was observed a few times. CDR3 loop: CASSVNTEAFF. CDR3 nucleotide sequence: TGTGCCAGCAGTGTGAACACTGAAGCTTTCTTT. The genes are TRBV2 and TRBJ1-1; no clear D gene. V was clipped by 4 bases and J by 0 bases, with 0 bases between them. The CDR3 spans 11 residues. Germline V gene sequence: CDR1 SNHLY, CDR2 FYNNEI.

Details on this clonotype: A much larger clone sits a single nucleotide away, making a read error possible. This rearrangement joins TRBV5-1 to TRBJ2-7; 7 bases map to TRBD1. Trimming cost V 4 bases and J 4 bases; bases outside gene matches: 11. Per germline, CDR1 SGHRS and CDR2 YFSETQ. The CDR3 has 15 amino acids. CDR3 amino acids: CASSGGSGGEYEQYF. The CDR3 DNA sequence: TGCGCCAGCAGCGGTGGGTCAGGGGGAGAGTACGAGCAGTACTTC.